The 3 T cell receptor beta chains below come from one sample, sequenced in a study of beta chain features in type 1 diabetes. Every isolated RNA sample was fully reverse transcribed, so sequencing captured expressed TCRB transcripts. Assay: immunoSEQ multiplex PCR; the TCRdb copy retains only in-frame clones and omits some. The sample records about 350,000 clones, roughly a fifth being singletons. Sequenced material: naive CD4+ T cells from blood. These receptors all come from a young woman in good health.

This chain uses TRBV5-4 with TRBJ2-5; 9 positions match TRBD2. CDR1 and CDR2 (germline): SGHNT, YYREEE (reference sequence). This CDR3 spans 15 amino acids. The ends lost 4 bases at V and 5 bases at J; junction bases unmatched: 9. CDR3 protein: CASSPAGGREETQYF. Written as DNA, the CDR3 is TGTGCCAGCAGCCCAGCGGGAGGTAGAGAGGAGACCCAGTACTTC. Complete variable domain (other parts from reference TRBV5-4 and TRBJ2-5): ETGVTQSPTHLIKTRGQQVTLRCSSQSGHNTVSWYQQALGQGPQFIFQYYREEENGRGNFPPRFSGLQFPNYSSELNVNALELDDSALYLCASSPAGGREETQYFGPGTRLLVL.

Concerning this clone itself: This sample includes further DNA sequences coding for the same CDR3. This chain uses TRBV30 with TRBJ1-5; TRBD1 aligns across 8 bases. The CDR3 consists of 13 residues. J was trimmed by 4 bases and V by 4 bases; bases with no gene match: 3. Germline V gene data show CDR1 as GTSNPN and CDR2 as SVGIG (reference sequence). CDR3 nucleotides: TGTGCCTGGAACAGGGGGACTAATCAGCCCCAGCATTTT. This translates into CAWNRGTNQPQHF.

This clone was observed a handful of times. The DNA of the CDR3 is TGTGCCAGTAGAAACTGGGACAGACGCCCCATAGGCACTGAAGCTTTCTTT. Translating it yields CASRNWDRRPIGTEAFF. The chain recombines TRBV19 with TRBJ1-1; TRBD1 matches 7 bases. With 6 bases clipped from V and 4 bases from J, the junction kept 17 bases outside the gene matches. The CDR3 is 17 residues long. Germline V lookup: CDR1 LNHDA, CDR2 SQIVND (reference sequence).